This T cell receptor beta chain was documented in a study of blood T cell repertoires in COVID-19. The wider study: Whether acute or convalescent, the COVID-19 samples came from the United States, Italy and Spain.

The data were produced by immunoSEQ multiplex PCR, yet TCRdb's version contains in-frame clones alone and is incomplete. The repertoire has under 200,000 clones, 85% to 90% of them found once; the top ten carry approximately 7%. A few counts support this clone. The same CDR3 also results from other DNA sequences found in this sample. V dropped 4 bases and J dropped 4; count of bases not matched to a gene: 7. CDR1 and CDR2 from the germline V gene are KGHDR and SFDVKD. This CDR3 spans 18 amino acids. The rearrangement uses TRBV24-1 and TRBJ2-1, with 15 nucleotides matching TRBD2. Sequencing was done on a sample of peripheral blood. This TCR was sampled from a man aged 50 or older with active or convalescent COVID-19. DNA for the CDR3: TGTGCCACCAGTGACCCCGGACTAGCGGGGGGGTCTTACAATGAGCAGTTCTTC. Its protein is CATSDPGLAGGSYNEQFF.